The sequence of this TCR beta chain was determined in a study of cytomegalovirus exposure and HLA in healthy donors. The CDR3 totals 13 residues. Germline values: CDR1 SGDLS, CDR2 YYNGEE. With 3 bases clipped from V and 8 bases from J, the junction kept 8 bases outside the gene matches. PCR involved 60 Vbeta and 13 Jbeta primers. The data were produced by immunoSEQ multiplex PCR, yet TCRdb's version contains in-frame clones alone and is incomplete. The table records about 60,000 clones, around four fifths of them present only once. This clone was found a few times. This receptor was identified in a man aged 30 to 45 in good health and CMV-seronegative. The specimen sequenced was PBMCs. The gene calls are TRBV9 and TRBJ2-7; 7 bases agree with TRBD2. The DNA of the CDR3 is TGTGCCAGCAGCGACGGGACTACGCTCAAGCAGTACTTC. Residues: CASSDGTTLKQYF.